This TCR beta chain comes out of a study of T cells in Graves' hyperthyroidism and ophthalmopathy. Findings of the study overall: Blood also carried most thyroid clonotypes expanded above 0.001.

Trimming pared 5 bases from V and 6 bases from J, leaving 13 bases between. Germline V lookup: CDR1 SGHTA, CDR2 FQGTGA. This CDR3 contains 14 residues. The CDR3 regions of TCR beta were amplified from RNA transcripts. When the TCR CDR3 underwent first-round RT-PCR, the HTBI primer set was used. TCRdb re-called the multiplex PCR reads with MiXCR, one entry per CDR3 protein. The data contain 250,000 or so distinct CDR3 sequences, roughly 15% of them singletons. Based on clinical symptoms, serum thyroxine and TRAb, thyroid ultrasound and orbital computed tomography, diagnoses were reached. The blood sample predates any ophthalmopathy symptoms, coming from first hyperthyroidism diagnosis. This clonotype came up many times. The target antigen is unknown.

The receptor's source is a woman between 45 and 60 years old with Graves' hyperthyroidism that later progressed to Graves' ophthalmopathy. The chain combines TRBV7-3 with TRBJ2-2; the D is unclear. The sequenced sample was blood. CDR3: CASSPLPVAGELFF. The DNA for the CDR3 is TGTGCCAGCAGCCCACTCCCCGTGGCCGGGGAGCTGTTTTTT.